This T cell receptor (beta chain) appears in the sequencing data of a study of T cell changes during pregnancy in multiple sclerosis. Germline CDR1 SGHVS, CDR2 FNYEAQ. V was clipped by 5 bases and J by 8 bases; unmatched bases: 9. This CDR3 is built from 15 residues. By sample share, this clone is medium-sized (0.01 to 0.1%). Data came from immunoSEQ multiplex PCR; TCRdb stores just in-frame clones and leaves some out. The profile covers about 47,000 clones, with almost 95% appearing a single time and approximately 2.2% taken by the ten largest. The sequence was obtained from a female donor with multiple sclerosis, enrolled in a pregnancy study. The specimen comprised peripheral blood, sampled in the third trimester of pregnancy. This chain joins TRBV7-6 and TRBJ2-1; 10 positions agree with TRBD2. The DNA of the CDR3 is TGTGCCAGCAGCCCCCGGGCTAGCGGGAGTGATGAGCAGTTCTTC. It codes for CASSPRASGSDEQFF. The full variable domain, with the rest looked up from reference TRBV7-6 and TRBJ2-1, is GAGVSQSPRYKVTKRGQDVALRCDPISGHVSLYWYRQALGQGPEFLTYFNYEAQQDKSGLPNDRFSAERPEGSISTLTIQRTEQRDSAMYRCASSPRASGSDEQFFGPGTRLTVL.